These 9 T cell receptor beta chains were all obtained from the same sample, sequenced in a study of blood T cells in healthy people across ages. Primed by a sample-barcoded 5' primer and a J-beta primer mix, a second PCR proceeded for about 6 to 11 cycles. TCRdb redid the calling of the 5' RACE reads with MiXCR, one entry per CDR3 protein. The sample consists of 750,000 or so distinct CDR3 sequences, around 25% of them appearing once. These data were also reused for a study on T cells of mothers and their children.

The sample comprised blood. The receptors stem from a boy between 10 and 17 years old in good health.

The sample holds a few counts of this clonotype. This chain connects TRBV7-2 to TRBJ2-2; the match to TRBD2 covers 8 bases. V shed 5 bases, J shed 6 bases, and the junction held 5 bases outside the gene matches. CDR3 length: 14 residues. Germline CDR1 SGHTA, CDR2 FQGNSA. CDR3 in amino acids: CASSRTSGAGELFF. CDR3 DNA sequence: TGTGCCAGCAGCCGAACTAGCGGAGCCGGGGAGCTGTTTTTT.

V is TRBV7-9 and J is TRBJ2-5, with TRBD2 matching 8 bases. Unmatched junction bases numbered 7, after V lost 5 bases and J lost 2 bases. Germline lookup yields CDR1 SEHNR and CDR2 FQNEAQ (reference sequence). There are 15 residues in the CDR3. The CDR3 DNA follows: TGTGCCAGCAGCCCGCTACTAGCGGAACAAGAGACCCAGTACTTC. Its protein is CASSPLLAEQETQYF.

This clonotype was counted only a few times. This chain joins TRBV11-2 and TRBJ2-7, with TRBD1 as a possible D gene (6 bases). The V and J ends lost 4 bases and 13 bases respectively, with 20 bases between them. CDR3 length: 13 residues. Germline CDR1 reads SGHAT; CDR2 reads FQNNGV. The CDR3 DNA reads as TGTGCCAGCAGCTCCTCCGAAAGACAGGAGTTATACTTC. Amino acids: CASSSSERQELYF.

V and J are TRBV14 and TRBJ1-1; D not resolved. Germline loops: CDR1 SGHDN, CDR2 FVKESK. V shed 0 bases and J shed 1 base, with 12 bases lying between them. The CDR3 length is 16 residues. DNA of the CDR3: TGTGCCAGCAGCCAAGAATCGCGTTTGGGGAACACTGAAGCTTTCTTT. Its translation is CASSQESRLGNTEAFF.

In DNA, the CDR3 is TGTGCCAGCAGTGACAGGGGAATGTACCAAGAGACCCAGTACTTC. Translating it yields CASSDRGMYQETQYF. The rearrangement uses TRBV27 and TRBJ2-5; 8 positions agree with TRBD1. CDR3 length: 15 residues. Trimming at V came to 5 bases and at J to 0 bases, leaving 5 bases not matched to a gene. CDR1 is MNHEY and CDR2 is SMNVEV in the germline V gene (reference sequence).

This clonotype was seen more than once but under ten times. The chain recombines TRBV3-1 with TRBJ2-7; a possible D gene is TRBD2 (5 bases). V was shortened by 5 bases and J by 4 bases, with 15 bases between the two germline ends. The CDR3 sequence is 14 residues long. Looked up from germline, CDR1 is LGHDT and CDR2 is YNNKEL (reference sequence). This chain's CDR3 is CASSSPSGDYEQYF. The DNA for the CDR3 is TGTGCCAGCAGCTCGCCGAGCGGAGATTACGAGCAGTACTTC.

V usage is TRBV28 and J usage is TRBJ2-7; D call uncertain. CDR1 is MDHEN and CDR2 is SYDVKM in the germline V gene. V gave up 2 bases and J gave up 2 bases, with 16 bases separating them. CDR3 size: 16 residues. Here the CDR3 reads CASSLNPQRATYEQYF. Written as DNA, the CDR3 is TGTGCCAGCAGTTTAAACCCCCAACGGGCGACCTACGAGCAGTACTTC.

Here the CDR3 DNA reads TGTGCCAGCTCACCGGCTAGCGGGGCCTCCTACGAGCAGTACTTC. It encodes CASSPASGASYEQYF. The chain couples TRBV18 to TRBJ2-1; 9 bases fit TRBD2. The end of the DNA is better explained by TRBJ2-7, so the J call may be wrong. The CDR3 spans 15 residues. Per germline, CDR1 KGHSH and CDR2 LQKENI.

There are a few counts of this clonotype. The chain has TRBV29-1 and TRBJ2-7; 9 nucleotides match TRBD1. Germline values: CDR1 SQVTM, CDR2 ANQGSEA. The CDR3 runs 12 residues. Trimming took 7 bases from V and 4 from J; bases not matched to a gene: 5. The CDR3 spells CSAKQGAYEQYF. The CDR3 DNA reads TGCAGCGCCAAACAGGGGGCGTACGAGCAGTACTTC.